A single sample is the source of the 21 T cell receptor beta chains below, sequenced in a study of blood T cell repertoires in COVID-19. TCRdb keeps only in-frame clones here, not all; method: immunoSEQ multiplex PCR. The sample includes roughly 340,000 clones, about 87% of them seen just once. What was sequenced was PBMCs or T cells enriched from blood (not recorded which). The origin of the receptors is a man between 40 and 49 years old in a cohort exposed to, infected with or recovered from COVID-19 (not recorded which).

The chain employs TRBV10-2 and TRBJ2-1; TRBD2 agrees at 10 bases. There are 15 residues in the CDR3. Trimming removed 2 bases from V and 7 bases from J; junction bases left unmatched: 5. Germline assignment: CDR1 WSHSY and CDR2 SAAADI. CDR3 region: CASSEQREGRNEQFF. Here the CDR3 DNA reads TGCGCCAGCAGTGAGCAGCGGGAGGGCCGGAATGAGCAGTTCTTC.

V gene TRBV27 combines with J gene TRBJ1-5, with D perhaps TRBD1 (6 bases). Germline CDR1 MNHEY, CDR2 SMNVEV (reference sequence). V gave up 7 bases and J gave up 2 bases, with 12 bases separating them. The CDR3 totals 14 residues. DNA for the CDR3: TGTGCCAGCAAATCACAGGGCGGCAATCAGCCCCAGCATTTT. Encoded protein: CASKSQGGNQPQHF.

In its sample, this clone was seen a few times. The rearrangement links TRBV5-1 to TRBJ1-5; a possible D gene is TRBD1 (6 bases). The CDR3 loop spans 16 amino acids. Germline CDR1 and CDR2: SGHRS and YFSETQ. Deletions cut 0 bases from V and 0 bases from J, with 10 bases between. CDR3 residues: CASSLDGGHSNQPQHF. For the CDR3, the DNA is TGCGCCAGCAGCTTGGATGGGGGACATAGCAATCAGCCCCAGCATTTT.

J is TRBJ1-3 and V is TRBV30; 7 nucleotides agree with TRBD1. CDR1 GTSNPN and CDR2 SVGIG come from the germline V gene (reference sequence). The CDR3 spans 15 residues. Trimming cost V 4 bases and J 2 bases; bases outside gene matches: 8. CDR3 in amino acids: CAWTYRGGTGNTIYF. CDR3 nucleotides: TGTGCCTGGACTTACCGAGGGGGCACTGGAAACACCATATATTTT. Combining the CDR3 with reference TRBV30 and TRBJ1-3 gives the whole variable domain SQTIHQWPATLVQPVGSPLSLECTVEGTSNPNLYWYRQAAGRGLQLLFYSVGIGQISSEVPQNLSASRPQDRQFILSSKKLLLSDSGFYLCAWTYRGGTGNTIYFGEGSWLTVV.

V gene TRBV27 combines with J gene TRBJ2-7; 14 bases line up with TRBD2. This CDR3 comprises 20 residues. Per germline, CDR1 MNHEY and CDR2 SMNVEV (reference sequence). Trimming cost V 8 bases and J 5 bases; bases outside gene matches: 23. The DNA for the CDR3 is TGTGCCAGCTCCTTATGGGGACACCCCGGGACTAGCGGGAGTTTGAACGAGCAGTACTTC. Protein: CASSLWGHPGTSGSLNEQYF.

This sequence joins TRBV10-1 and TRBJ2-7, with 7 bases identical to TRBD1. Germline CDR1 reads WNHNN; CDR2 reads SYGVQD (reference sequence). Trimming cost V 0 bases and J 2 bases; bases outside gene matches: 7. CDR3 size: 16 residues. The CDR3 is CASSESGQGVPYEQYF. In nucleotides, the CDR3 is TGCGCCAGCAGTGAGTCTGGGCAGGGGGTACCCTACGAGCAGTACTTC.

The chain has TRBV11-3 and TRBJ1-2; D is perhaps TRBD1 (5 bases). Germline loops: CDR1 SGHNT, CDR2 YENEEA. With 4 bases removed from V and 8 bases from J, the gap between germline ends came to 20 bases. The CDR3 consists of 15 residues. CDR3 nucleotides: TGTGCCAGCAGCTACCCCCCAGGACACGGACGGGGCTACACCTTC. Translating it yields CASSYPPGHGRGYTF.

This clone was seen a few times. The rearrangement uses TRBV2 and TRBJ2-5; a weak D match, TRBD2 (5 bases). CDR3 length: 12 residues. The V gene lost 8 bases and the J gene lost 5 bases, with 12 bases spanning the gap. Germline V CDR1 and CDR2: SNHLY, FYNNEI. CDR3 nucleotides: TGTGCCAGCGGGAGCTGGTTGGAGACCCAGTACTTC. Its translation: CASGSWLETQYF.

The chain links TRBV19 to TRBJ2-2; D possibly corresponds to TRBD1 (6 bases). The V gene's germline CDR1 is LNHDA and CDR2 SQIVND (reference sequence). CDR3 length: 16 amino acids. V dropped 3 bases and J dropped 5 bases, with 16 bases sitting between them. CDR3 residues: CASSMRRGRGTGELFF. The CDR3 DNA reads TGTGCCAGTAGTATGCGTCGGGGCAGGGGTACCGGGGAGCTGTTTTTT.

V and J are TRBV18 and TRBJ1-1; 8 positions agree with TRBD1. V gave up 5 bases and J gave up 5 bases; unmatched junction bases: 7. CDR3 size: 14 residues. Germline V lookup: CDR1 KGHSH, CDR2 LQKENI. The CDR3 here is CASSTDRAVTEAFF. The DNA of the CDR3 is TGTGCCAGCTCAACGGACAGGGCTGTTACTGAAGCTTTCTTT.

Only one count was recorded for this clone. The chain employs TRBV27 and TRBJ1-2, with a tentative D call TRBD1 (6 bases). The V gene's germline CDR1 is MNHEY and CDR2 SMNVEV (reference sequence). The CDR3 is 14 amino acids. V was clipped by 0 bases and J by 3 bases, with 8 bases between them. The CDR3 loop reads CASSLSGGHYGYTF. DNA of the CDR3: TGTGCCAGCAGTTTATCGGGGGGGCACTATGGCTACACCTTC.

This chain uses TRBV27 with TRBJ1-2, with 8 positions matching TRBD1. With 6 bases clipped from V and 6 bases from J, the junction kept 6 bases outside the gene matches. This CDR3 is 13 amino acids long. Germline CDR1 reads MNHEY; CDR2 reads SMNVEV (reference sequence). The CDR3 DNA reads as TGTGCCAGCAGATGGACAGGGAAAGATGGCTACACCTTC. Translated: CASRWTGKDGYTF.

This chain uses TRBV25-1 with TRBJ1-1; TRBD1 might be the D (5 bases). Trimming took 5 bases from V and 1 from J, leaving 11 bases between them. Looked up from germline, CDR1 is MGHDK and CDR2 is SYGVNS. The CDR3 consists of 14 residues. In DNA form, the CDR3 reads TGTGCCAGCAGTCCTGGGGGGAGGAACACTGAAGCTTTCTTT. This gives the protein CASSPGGRNTEAFF.

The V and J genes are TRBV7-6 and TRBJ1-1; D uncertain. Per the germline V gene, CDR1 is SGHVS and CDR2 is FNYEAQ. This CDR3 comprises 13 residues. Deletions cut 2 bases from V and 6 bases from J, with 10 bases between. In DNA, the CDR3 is TGTGCCAGCAGCTTAATTTCGGGTCCTGAAGCTTTCTTT. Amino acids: CASSLISGPEAFF. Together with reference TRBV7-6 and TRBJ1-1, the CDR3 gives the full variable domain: GAGVSQSPRYKVTKRGQDVALRCDPISGHVSLYWYRQALGQGPEFLTYFNYEAQQDKSGLPNDRFSAERPEGSISTLTIQRTEQRDSAMYRCASSLISGPEAFFGQGTRLTVV.

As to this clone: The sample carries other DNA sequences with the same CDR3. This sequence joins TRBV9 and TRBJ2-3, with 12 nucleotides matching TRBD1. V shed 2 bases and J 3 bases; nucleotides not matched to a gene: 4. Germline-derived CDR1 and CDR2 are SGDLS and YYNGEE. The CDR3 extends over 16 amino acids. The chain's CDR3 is CASSVWDRGRTDTQYF. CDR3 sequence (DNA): TGTGCCAGCAGCGTGTGGGACAGGGGGCGGACAGATACGCAGTATTTT.

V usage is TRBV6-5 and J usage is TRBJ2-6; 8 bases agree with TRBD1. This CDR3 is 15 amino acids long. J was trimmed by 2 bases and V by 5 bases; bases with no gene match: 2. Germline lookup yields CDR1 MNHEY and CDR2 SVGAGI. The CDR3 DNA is TGTGCCAGCAGTCAGGGGGCGCCTGGGGCCAACGTCCTGACTTTC. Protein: CASSQGAPGANVLTF.

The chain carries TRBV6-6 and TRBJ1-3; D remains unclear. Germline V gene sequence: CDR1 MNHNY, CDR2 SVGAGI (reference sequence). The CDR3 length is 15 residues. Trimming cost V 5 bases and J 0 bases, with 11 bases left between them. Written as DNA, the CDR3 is TGTGCCAGCAGTCAGCAGGTGTACTCTGGAAACACCATATATTTT. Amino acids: CASSQQVYSGNTIYF.

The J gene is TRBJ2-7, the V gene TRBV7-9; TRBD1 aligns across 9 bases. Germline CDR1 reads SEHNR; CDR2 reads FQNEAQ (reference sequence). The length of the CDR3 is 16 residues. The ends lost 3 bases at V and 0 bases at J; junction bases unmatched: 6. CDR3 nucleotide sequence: TGTGCCAGCAGCTTTGGTATGGGACAGGGCTCCTACGAGCAGTACTTC. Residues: CASSFGMGQGSYEQYF.

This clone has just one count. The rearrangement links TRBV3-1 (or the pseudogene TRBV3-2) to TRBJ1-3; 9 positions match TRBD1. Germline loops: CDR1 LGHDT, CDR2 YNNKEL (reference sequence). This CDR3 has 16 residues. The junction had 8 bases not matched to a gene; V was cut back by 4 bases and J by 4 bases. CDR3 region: CASSPGQGRRGNTIYF. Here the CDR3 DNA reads TGTGCCAGCAGCCCGGGACAGGGACGGAGGGGAAACACCATATATTTT.

The CDR3 region is CASSLWTGTIGTEAFF. The CDR3, as DNA: TGTGCCAGCAGCTTATGGACAGGGACAATAGGCACTGAAGCTTTCTTT. The chain joins TRBV7-9 to TRBJ1-1; 8 nucleotides line up with TRBD1. This CDR3 contains 16 residues. Germline values: CDR1 SEHNR, CDR2 FQNEAQ (reference sequence). V lost 2 bases, J lost 4 bases, and 9 bases stayed unmatched. The entire variable domain, with the rest obtained from reference TRBV7-9 and TRBJ1-1, is as follows: DTGVSQNPRHKITKRGQNVTFRCDPISEHNRLYWYRQTLGQGPEFLTYFQNEAQLEKSRLLSDRFSAERPKGSFSTLEIQRTEQGDSAMYLCASSLWTGTIGTEAFFGQGTRLTVV.

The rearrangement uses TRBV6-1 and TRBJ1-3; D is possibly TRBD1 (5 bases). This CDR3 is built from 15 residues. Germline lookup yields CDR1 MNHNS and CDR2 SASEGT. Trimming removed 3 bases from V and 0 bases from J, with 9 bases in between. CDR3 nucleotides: TGTGCCAGCAGTGAGACGGGACTCTCTGGAAACACCATATATTTT. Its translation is CASSETGLSGNTIYF.